The clone carrying this TCR beta chain was seen just once. While infection was still active, Seattle patients were enrolled and then followed longitudinally. These data originate in a study of blood T cell repertoires in COVID-19. After removal of 1 base from V and 7 bases from J, the junction contained 2 bases not matched to a gene. The CDR3 is 13 amino acids. Per the germline V gene, CDR1 is SGHAT and CDR2 is FQNNGV. Original processing methods: Amplification of reference gene primers provided the estimated nucleated cell counts. Profiling relied on immunoSEQ multiplex PCR, and the TCRdb table lists in-frame clones only, not all of them. That table furnishes V, J and clone size, whereas the DNA furnished D and trimming. The data contain fewer than 450,000 clones, about 87% of them singletons.

This receptor was identified in a woman aged 50 to 60 with COVID-19, enrolled during active disease. The sequenced material came from peripheral blood. The V and J genes are TRBV11-2 and TRBJ2-5, with 8 bases lining up with TRBD2. The CDR3 region is CASSLGREGTQYF. For the CDR3, the DNA is TGTGCCAGCAGCTTAGGTCGGGAGGGGACCCAGTACTTC.